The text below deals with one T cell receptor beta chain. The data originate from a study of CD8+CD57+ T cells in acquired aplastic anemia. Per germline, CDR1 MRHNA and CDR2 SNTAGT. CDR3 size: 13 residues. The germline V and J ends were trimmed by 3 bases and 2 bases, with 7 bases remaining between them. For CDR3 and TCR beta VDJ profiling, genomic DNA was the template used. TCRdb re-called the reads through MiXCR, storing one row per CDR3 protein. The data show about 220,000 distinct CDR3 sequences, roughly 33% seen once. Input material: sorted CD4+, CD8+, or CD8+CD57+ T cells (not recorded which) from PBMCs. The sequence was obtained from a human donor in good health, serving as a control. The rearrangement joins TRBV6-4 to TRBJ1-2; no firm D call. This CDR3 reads CASSETGNYGYTF. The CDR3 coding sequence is TGTGCCAGCAGTGAGACTGGGAACTATGGCTACACCTTC.